Below are 19 T cell receptor beta chains sequenced from a single sample in a study of control samples from healthy donors and cancer patients. Here immunoSEQ multiplex PCR was the method, and the copy in TCRdb shows in-frame clones only, minus some. Of more than 25,000 clones in the sample, approximately 93% are singletons; the top ten hold less than 8.5%. Sequencing was performed on blood. The origin of the receptors is a man aged 55 to 70 in good health.

The chain has TRBV19 and TRBJ1-1; 8 positions agree with TRBD1. The CDR3 has 14 amino acids. V was pared by 5 bases and J by 4 bases, with 6 bases of the junction left unmatched. The V gene's germline CDR1 is LNHDA and CDR2 SQIVND (reference sequence). CDR3 bases: TGTGCCAGTAGTGACAGGGGAAGGTCCACTGAAGCTTTCTTT. Protein sequence: CASSDRGRSTEAFF.

CDR3 DNA sequence: TGTGCCAGTAGTACAGGTACCAGGTGGGAAGCTTTCTTT. Its protein is CASSTGTRWEAFF. The V call is TRBV19, the J call TRBJ1-1; D not certain. Germline V gives CDR1 LNHDA, CDR2 SQIVND (reference sequence). The CDR3 runs to 13 residues. Trimming took 4 bases from V and 8 from J, leaving 14 bases between them. Full variable domain (rest looked up from reference TRBV19 and TRBJ1-1): DGGITQSPKYLFRKEGQNVTLSCEQNLNHDAMYWYRQDPGQGLRLIYYSQIVNDFQKGDIAEGYSVSREKKESFPLTVTSAQKNPTAFYLCASSTGTRWEAFFGQGTRLTVV.

This clone appeared once. The chain recombines TRBV6-6 with TRBJ2-7; D may be TRBD1 (6 bases). The V gene's germline CDR1 is MNHNY and CDR2 SVGAGI (reference sequence). V lost 2 bases and J 3 bases, leaving 11 bases between the germline ends. The length of the CDR3 is 14 residues. This CDR3 reads CASSYRDRYYEQYF. The CDR3 DNA follows: TGTGCCAGCAGTTACCGCGACAGGTACTACGAGCAGTACTTC.

The chain combines TRBV4-2 with TRBJ1-1, with D unresolved. Germline CDR1 LGHNA, CDR2 YNFKEQ. The CDR3 length is 17 residues. V lost 0 bases and J 0 bases, leaving 14 bases between the germline ends. CDR3 residues: CASSQDNTLTLNTEAFF. The CDR3 DNA follows: TGTGCCAGCAGCCAAGATAATACGTTAACTCTGAACACTGAAGCTTTCTTT.

The genes are TRBV9 and TRBJ2-1; no firm D call. CDR3 size: 12 residues. Germline-derived CDR1 and CDR2 are SGDLS and YYNGEE. V was clipped by 3 bases and J by 3 bases, with 4 bases between them. CDR3 nucleotides: TGTGCCAGCAGCGCACTCTACAATGAGCAGTTCTTC. Amino acid sequence: CASSALYNEQFF.

The V call is TRBV7-9, the J call TRBJ2-3; D unclear. The V gene lost 8 bases and the J gene lost 4 bases, with 10 bases spanning the gap. The CDR3 has 12 residues. Per germline, CDR1 SEHNR and CDR2 FQNEAQ (reference sequence). CDR3 residues: CASDFGSDTQYF. The CDR3 nucleotides are TGTGCCAGCGACTTCGGCTCAGATACGCAGTATTTT.

The chain uses TRBV7-9 and TRBJ2-5; 8 bases agree with TRBD1. V dropped 2 bases and J dropped 2; count of bases not matched to a gene: 4. This CDR3 comprises 15 residues. Germline values: CDR1 SEHNR, CDR2 FQNEAQ (reference sequence). CDR3 bases: TGTGCCAGCAGCTTAAACCGACAGGGGCAAGAGACCCAGTACTTC. Protein product: CASSLNRQGQETQYF.

The chain couples TRBV10-3 to TRBJ1-1; no reliable D call. V gave up 3 bases and J gave up 2 bases, with 10 bases separating them. CDR3 length equals 14 residues. Germline V lookup: CDR1 ENHRY, CDR2 SYGVKD. CDR3 amino acids: CAISELKLNTEAFF. Written as DNA, the CDR3 is TGTGCCATCAGTGAATTAAAACTTAACACTGAAGCTTTCTTT.

CDR3: CASSQVQGTLYEQYF. DNA of the CDR3: TGTGCCAGCAGCCAAGTTCAGGGTACTCTCTACGAGCAGTACTTC. The chain employs TRBV4-2 and TRBJ2-7, with a weak D call TRBD1 (5 bases). Trimming pared 1 base from V and 3 bases from J, leaving 13 bases between. Germline V lookup: CDR1 LGHNA, CDR2 YNFKEQ. The CDR3 loop spans 15 amino acids.

The V gene is TRBV4-3, the J gene TRBJ1-2; the D is unclear. This CDR3 spans 16 amino acids. Trimming cost V 2 bases and J 2 bases, with 15 bases left between them. Germline loops: CDR1 LGHNA, CDR2 YSLEER. As DNA, the CDR3 is TGCGCCAGCAGCCAACATGTCTCTGTACCGAACTATGGCTACACCTTC. It encodes CASSQHVSVPNYGYTF.

The chain joins TRBV10-3 to TRBJ1-1, with 7 nucleotides matching TRBD1. Germline CDR1 and CDR2: ENHRY and SYGVKD. V shed 5 bases and J 4 bases; nucleotides not matched to a gene: 4. This CDR3 contains 13 residues. This CDR3 reads CAISQQGSTEAFF. As DNA, the CDR3 is TGTGCCATCAGTCAACAGGGGAGCACTGAAGCTTTCTTT.

V gene TRBV20-1 combines with J gene TRBJ2-5; D ambiguous. CDR1 and CDR2 from the germline V gene are DFQATT and SNEGSKA (reference sequence). The CDR3 is 14 amino acids. The V end lost 3 bases, the J end lost 3 bases, and 14 bases lay between the germline ends. This chain's CDR3 is CSASARKAKETQYF. In nucleotides, the CDR3 is TGCAGTGCTAGTGCGCGGAAAGCCAAAGAGACCCAGTACTTC.

V usage is TRBV7-8 and J usage is TRBJ2-5, with 7 nucleotides matching TRBD2. This CDR3 is built from 14 residues. The germline CDR1 and CDR2 sequences are SGHVS and FQNEAQ. V shed 10 bases and J 0 bases; nucleotides not matched to a gene: 8. The CDR3 DNA follows: TGTGCCACAGACAGCGGGGAGTACCAAGAGACCCAGTACTTC. Translating it yields CATDSGEYQETQYF. The variable domain in full, with the rest retrieved from reference TRBV7-8 and TRBJ2-5, is GAGVSQSPRYKVAKRGQDVALRCDPISGHVSLFWYQQALGQGPEFLTYFQNEAQLDKSGLPSDRFFAERPEGSVSTLKIQRTQQEDSAVYLCATDSGEYQETQYFGPGTRLLVL.

V usage is TRBV11-2 and J usage is TRBJ2-7; 9 bases align to TRBD2. CDR3 length equals 16 residues. The V gene's germline CDR1 is SGHAT and CDR2 FQNNGV. After removal of 1 base from V and 2 bases from J, the junction contained 6 bases not matched to a gene. CDR3 residues: CASSLGSGGLTYEQYF. In DNA form, the CDR3 reads TGTGCCAGCAGCTTAGGTAGCGGGGGTTTAACCTACGAGCAGTACTTC.

The genes are TRBV4-1 and TRBJ1-1; 8 bases agree with TRBD1. This CDR3 region has 16 residues. Germline CDR1 reads MGHRA; CDR2 reads YSYEKL. Trimming took 4 bases from V and 0 from J; bases not matched to a gene: 7. CDR3 in amino acids: CASSPGQGGLNTEAFF. The CDR3 DNA reads TGCGCCAGCAGCCCTGGACAGGGTGGATTGAACACTGAAGCTTTCTTT.

J is TRBJ2-3 and V is TRBV5-6; TRBD2 might be the D (5 bases). This CDR3 has 13 amino acids. V was trimmed by 7 bases and J by 5 bases, leaving 14 bases between them. Germline V lookup: CDR1 SGHDT, CDR2 YYEEEE. The CDR3 loop reads CASDLLGRDTQYF. CDR3 coding DNA: TGTGCCAGCGATCTACTGGGGAGAGATACGCAGTATTTT.

This clone was counted once. The chain has TRBV7-2 and TRBJ2-7; 12 nucleotides agree with TRBD1. The CDR3 spans 17 residues. The ends lost 5 bases at V and 1 base at J; junction bases unmatched: 9. Germline assignment: CDR1 SGHTA and CDR2 FQGNSA. In DNA, the CDR3 is TGTGCCAGCAGCCATTTTGGGGGACAGGGGGCTTCCTACGAGCAGTACTTC. Its protein is CASSHFGGQGASYEQYF.

This sequence joins TRBV21-1 and TRBJ1-5. TRBV21-1 is an annotated pseudogene. This CDR3 spans 14 amino acids. CDR3 sequence (DNA): TGTGCCAGCAGCAAGGGACTTTCGGTTGGGCCCCAGCATTTT. Translating it yields CASSKGLSVGPQHF.

This chain links TRBV7-9 with TRBJ1-1, with D tentatively TRBD1 (6 bases). Trimming pared 7 bases from V and 3 bases from J, leaving 18 bases between. CDR3 size: 15 residues. CDR1 is SEHNR and CDR2 is FQNEAQ in the germline V gene (reference sequence). DNA of the CDR3: TGTGCCAGCACCTTCGGAACAGGGCTCGACACTGAAGCTTTCTTT. Translated, it gives CASTFGTGLDTEAFF.